Following are 25 T cell receptor beta chains from one sample sequenced in a study of T cells in Graves' hyperthyroidism and ophthalmopathy. TCR beta CDR3 regions were amplified from RNA. The TCR CDR3 first-round RT-PCR relied on the HTBI primer set. TCRdb ran MiXCR on the multiplex PCR reads and lists one entry per CDR3 protein. This sample has approximately 150,000 distinct CDR3 sequences, with over 8% found just once. Sequenced: blood. The receptors originated from a young woman with Graves' hyperthyroidism that later progressed to Graves' ophthalmopathy.

This clonotype was found a few times. V gene TRBV6-1 combines with J gene TRBJ2-7, with D hard to call. The V and J ends lost 6 bases and 2 bases respectively, with 11 bases between them. Germline V gives CDR1 MNHNS, CDR2 SASEGT. This CDR3 contains 13 residues. CDR3 DNA: TGTGCCAGCAGGGGATCACCCACCTACGAGCAGTACTTC. It yields the protein CASRGSPTYEQYF.

Ten or more counts support this clonotype. V gene TRBV27 combines with J gene TRBJ1-5; 9 bases map to TRBD1. CDR1 is MNHEY, CDR2 SMNVEV, per germline (reference sequence). The V segment lost 5 bases and the J segment 0 bases; nucleotides outside the gene matches: 5. This CDR3 spans 16 amino acids. This chain's CDR3 is CASSPGTGNSNQPQHF. Here the CDR3 DNA reads TGTGCCAGCAGTCCCGGGACAGGGAATAGCAATCAGCCCCAGCATTTT.

The table lists this clonotype with many counts. The chain couples TRBV6-1 to TRBJ1-1, with D possibly being TRBD1 (5 bases). CDR3 length: 15 residues. Germline-derived CDR1 and CDR2 are MNHNS and SASEGT. V was shortened by 7 bases and J by 0 bases, with 15 bases between the two germline ends. CDR3 residues: CASKLNPGLNTEAFF. The CDR3 DNA sequence: TGTGCCAGCAAACTCAATCCGGGACTGAACACTGAAGCTTTCTTT.

This clonotype showed up many times. The chain carries TRBV30 and TRBJ2-2; D is uncertain. Trimming cost V 1 base and J 7 bases, with 10 bases left between them. The CDR3 contains 13 residues. Germline CDR1 reads GTSNPN; CDR2 reads SVGIG (reference sequence). CDR3 bases: TGTGCCTGGAGTGCCGTACGTGTCGGGGAGCTGTTTTTT. Its protein is CAWSAVRVGELFF. Filled out from reference TRBV30 and TRBJ2-2, the complete variable domain reads SQTIHQWPATLVQPVGSPLSLECTVEGTSNPNLYWYRQAAGRGLQLLFYSVGIGQISSEVPQNLSASRPQDRQFILSSKKLLLSDSGFYLCAWSAVRVGELFFGEGSRLTVL.

This clonotype appeared many times. V gene TRBV27 combines with J gene TRBJ2-1; no clear D. Germline values: CDR1 MNHEY, CDR2 SMNVEV (reference sequence). This CDR3 is 15 amino acids long. Trimming cost V 0 bases and J 3 bases, with 9 bases left between them. The DNA for the CDR3 is TGTGCCAGCAGTTTATCGGTGGGCCGCTACAATGAGCAGTTCTTC. This sequence encodes CASSLSVGRYNEQFF.

In its sample, this clonotype was seen many times. V is TRBV6-1 and J is TRBJ2-7, with D maybe TRBD1 (6 bases). There are 14 residues in the CDR3. The germline V gene encodes CDR1 MNHNS and CDR2 SASEGT. The ends were cut back, 6 bases at V and 0 bases at J, with 12 bases in the middle. CDR3 sequence reads: CASRPGTYSYEQYF. The CDR3 DNA follows: TGTGCCAGCAGACCCGGGACATACTCCTACGAGCAGTACTTC.

Notes on this clonotype: This may stem from a read error, because a much larger clone lies one nucleotide away. This chain links TRBV30 with TRBJ2-5; D is uncertain. CDR3 length: 11 residues. Germline CDR1 reads GTSNPN; CDR2 reads SVGIG (reference sequence). V lost 5 bases and J lost 3, with 7 bases in between. The CDR3 reads CAWGPKETQYF. The CDR3 DNA is TGTGCCTGGGGCCCCAAAGAGACCCAGTACTTC.

This clonotype came up many times. The chain uses TRBV2 and TRBJ2-1, with 8 positions matching TRBD2. Germline-derived CDR1 and CDR2 are SNHLY and FYNNEI. CDR3 size: 14 residues. J lost 12 bases, V lost 10 bases, and 17 bases had no gene match. The CDR3 DNA reads as TGTGCCATCTCTGAAGGGGGTGAGCGGGGGAGGCAGTTCTTC. It yields the protein CAISEGGERGRQFF.

This clonotype was seen a few times. V is TRBV4-1 and J is TRBJ1-4, with a weak D call TRBD1 (6 bases). Germline V gene data show CDR1 as MGHRA and CDR2 as YSYEKL. CDR3 length: 16 amino acids. Trimming removed 8 bases at V and 4 bases at J, with 20 bases between. CDR3 bases: TGCGCCAGCTCAGGGGTCGGGGGCAAGGGTAATGAAAAACTGTTTTTT. Protein sequence: CASSGVGGKGNEKLFF.

This clonotype was recorded many times. The rearrangement joins TRBV7-9 to TRBJ2-1; the D is unclear. This CDR3 contains 12 residues. Germline CDR1 reads SEHNR; CDR2 reads FQNEAQ (reference sequence). Trimming left V 3 bases short and J 9 bases short, with 9 bases between. The CDR3 coding sequence is TGTGCCAGCAGCTTTGCTGGCGGTGAGCAGTTCTTC. It yields the protein CASSFAGGEQFF.

This clonotype was detected many times. The DNA of the CDR3 is TGTGCCTGGAGTAGAAGTTCAGGGGGCGAAAACGTCGTCCACCAAGAGACCCAGTACTTC. Amino acid sequence: CAWSRSSGGENVVHQETQYF. The chain carries TRBV30 and TRBJ2-5, with 8 bases identical to TRBD1. The trim removed 2 bases at V and 0 bases at J, leaving 20 bases unmatched. The CDR3 extends over 20 amino acids. CDR1 GTSNPN and CDR2 SVGIG come from the germline V gene (reference sequence).

This clonotype was seen ten or more times. The CDR3 reads CASSWGLAGAYNEQFF. CDR3 nucleotides: TGCGCCAGCAGCTGGGGGTTAGCGGGAGCCTACAATGAGCAGTTCTTC. This chain links TRBV5-1 with TRBJ2-1; 9 positions agree with TRBD2. This CDR3 contains 16 residues. Germline loops: CDR1 SGHRS, CDR2 YFSETQ. Trimming removed 3 bases from V and 2 bases from J; junction bases left unmatched: 6.

Ten or more counts support this clonotype. CDR3 sequence (DNA): TGCGCCAGCAGCCTACACAGCGGCACAGATACGCAGTATTTT. This sequence encodes CASSLHSGTDTQYF. The chain joins TRBV4-1 to TRBJ2-3, with D unresolved. The CDR3 has 14 residues. V was shortened by 4 bases and J by 1 base, with 9 bases between the two germline ends. Germline CDR1 MGHRA, CDR2 YSYEKL.

The chain has TRBV12-3 or TRBV12-4 and TRBJ2-3; D gene ambiguous. CDR3 length: 12 residues. V lost 4 bases, J lost 6 bases, and 8 bases lay in between. CDR3 nucleotide sequence: TGTGCCAGCAGTTCCACTAAGGATACGCAGTATTTT. Its translation: CASSSTKDTQYF.

The sample holds many counts of this clonotype. The chain links TRBV2 to TRBJ1-6; D is possibly TRBD1 (5 bases). Trimming pared 6 bases from V and 0 bases from J, leaving 15 bases between. Germline V lookup: CDR1 SNHLY, CDR2 FYNNEI. The CDR3 has 17 amino acids. The CDR3 is CASREGPSSSYNSPLHF. The CDR3 DNA is TGTGCCAGCAGGGAGGGGCCTTCGAGCTCCTATAATTCACCCCTCCACTTT. The entire variable domain, with the rest obtained from reference TRBV2 and TRBJ1-6, is as follows: EPEVTQTPSHQVTQMGQEVILRCVPISNHLYFYWYRQILGQKVEFLVSFYNNEISEKSEIFDDQFSVERPDGSNFTLKIRSTKLEDSAMYFCASREGPSSSYNSPLHFGNGTRLTVT.

This clonotype was picked up many times. The CDR3 DNA is TGTGCCAGCAGTTTAGATCCTAGCGGGAGCACAGATACGCAGTATTTT. The encoded protein is CASSLDPSGSTDTQYF. V gene TRBV27 combines with J gene TRBJ2-3, with TRBD2 matching 8 bases. With 2 bases clipped from V and 0 bases from J, the junction kept 4 bases outside the gene matches. Germline CDR1 MNHEY, CDR2 SMNVEV (reference sequence). CDR3 length: 16 residues.

This clonotype was observed many times. The chain recombines TRBV24-1 with TRBJ2-5; D may be TRBD1 (5 bases). There are 15 residues in the CDR3. The V end was cut by 0 bases, the J end by 2 bases, with 9 bases between. Germline loops: CDR1 KGHDR, CDR2 SFDVKD. This CDR3 reads CATSDLWQGQETQYF. CDR3 nucleotide sequence: TGTGCCACCAGTGATTTGTGGCAGGGTCAAGAGACCCAGTACTTC.

This clonotype has ten or more counts. The rearrangement links TRBV20-1 to TRBJ2-3; D may be TRBD2 (5 bases). CDR1 DFQATT and CDR2 SNEGSKA come from the germline V gene (reference sequence). The CDR3 spans 15 residues. V was cut by 6 bases and J by 2 bases, with 18 bases left in between. The CDR3, as DNA: TGCAGTGCCCAATGGGGAGCGGCACTCACAGATACGCAGTATTTT. Its translation: CSAQWGAALTDTQYF.

This clonotype was detected a few times. This chain joins TRBV29-1 and TRBJ1-3, with a possible D match to TRBD1 (5 bases). The germline V gene encodes CDR1 SQVTM and CDR2 ANQGSEA. The CDR3 extends over 16 amino acids. V lost 4 bases and J 2 bases, leaving 18 bases between the germline ends. The CDR3 nucleotides are TGCAGCGTTGTGGCAAGTGGGGGAGCGGCTGGAAACACCATATATTTT. As protein: CSVVASGGAAGNTIYF.

The chain employs TRBV5-1 and TRBJ2-2; tentatively, D is TRBD1 or TRBD2 (5 bases each). Trimming pared 4 bases from V and 6 bases from J, leaving 10 bases between. Germline CDR1 reads SGHRS; CDR2 reads YFSETQ. This CDR3 comprises 13 residues. The CDR3 loop reads CASSTGTAGELFF. The CDR3 DNA reads as TGCGCCAGCAGCACCGGGACGGCCGGGGAGCTGTTTTTT.

This clonotype was seen repeatedly, ten times or more. V gene TRBV5-1 combines with J gene TRBJ2-2, with 13 bases aligning to TRBD2. Germline lookup yields CDR1 SGHRS and CDR2 YFSETQ. The V gene end was trimmed by 4 bases and the J gene end by 2 bases; junction bases not matched to a gene: 5. This CDR3 region has 17 residues. The CDR3 protein is CASSPTSGRDNTGELFF. The DNA for the CDR3 is TGCGCCAGCAGCCCAACTAGCGGGAGGGATAACACCGGGGAGCTGTTTTTT.

J is TRBJ2-3 and V is TRBV5-1; a weak D match, TRBD1 (5 bases). V lost 0 bases to trimming and J lost 2 bases, with 13 bases between them. Germline V gene sequence: CDR1 SGHRS, CDR2 YFSETQ. The CDR3 spans 16 residues. CDR3 region: CASSLDSGSLTDTQYF. CDR3 sequence (DNA): TGCGCCAGCAGCTTGGATTCAGGGTCCCTCACAGATACGCAGTATTTT.

This clonotype was picked up one time. This sequence joins TRBV5-6 and TRBJ1-3; D might be TRBD1 (6 bases). The CDR3 consists of 14 residues. V lost 4 bases and J lost 8, with 16 bases in between. CDR1 and CDR2 from the germline V gene are SGHDT and YYEEEE. The DNA of the CDR3 is TGTGCCAGCAGCCCTACAGGGAGTCGTGACACCATATATTTT. Its protein is CASSPTGSRDTIYF.

There are many counts of this clonotype. The chain carries TRBV27 and TRBJ2-5, with 9 bases matching TRBD2. Germline assignment: CDR1 MNHEY and CDR2 SMNVEV (reference sequence). The CDR3 loop spans 16 amino acids. With V trimmed by 2 bases and J by 2 bases, 6 bases remained unmatched. The CDR3 DNA follows: TGTGCCAGCAGTTTACTGGCTAGCGGGGAGCAAGAGACCCAGTACTTC. This translates into CASSLLASGEQETQYF.

This clonotype was observed many times. The gene calls are TRBV12-3 or TRBV12-4 and TRBJ1-6, with a tentative D call TRBD1 (5 bases). CDR3 length: 19 amino acids. Trimming left V 3 bases short and J 0 bases short, with 18 bases between. CDR3 sequence: CASSLVRAVISSYNSPLHF. CDR3 coding DNA: TGTGCCAGCAGTTTGGTCAGGGCGGTTATAAGCTCCTATAATTCACCCCTCCACTTT.